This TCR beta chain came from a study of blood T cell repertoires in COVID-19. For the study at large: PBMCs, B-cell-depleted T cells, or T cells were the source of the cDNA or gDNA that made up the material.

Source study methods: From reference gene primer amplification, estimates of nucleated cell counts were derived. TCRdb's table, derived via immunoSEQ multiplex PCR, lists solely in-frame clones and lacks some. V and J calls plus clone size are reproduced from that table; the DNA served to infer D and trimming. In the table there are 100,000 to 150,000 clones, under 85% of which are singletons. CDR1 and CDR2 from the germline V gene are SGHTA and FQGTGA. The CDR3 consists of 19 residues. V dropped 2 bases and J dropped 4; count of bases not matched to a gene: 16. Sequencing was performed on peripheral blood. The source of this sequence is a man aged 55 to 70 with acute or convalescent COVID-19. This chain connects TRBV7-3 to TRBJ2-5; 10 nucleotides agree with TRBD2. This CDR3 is CASSLQPSGRGGSAETQYF. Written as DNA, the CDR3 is TGTGCCAGCAGCTTACAGCCTAGCGGGAGAGGCGGTTCCGCAGAGACCCAGTACTTC.